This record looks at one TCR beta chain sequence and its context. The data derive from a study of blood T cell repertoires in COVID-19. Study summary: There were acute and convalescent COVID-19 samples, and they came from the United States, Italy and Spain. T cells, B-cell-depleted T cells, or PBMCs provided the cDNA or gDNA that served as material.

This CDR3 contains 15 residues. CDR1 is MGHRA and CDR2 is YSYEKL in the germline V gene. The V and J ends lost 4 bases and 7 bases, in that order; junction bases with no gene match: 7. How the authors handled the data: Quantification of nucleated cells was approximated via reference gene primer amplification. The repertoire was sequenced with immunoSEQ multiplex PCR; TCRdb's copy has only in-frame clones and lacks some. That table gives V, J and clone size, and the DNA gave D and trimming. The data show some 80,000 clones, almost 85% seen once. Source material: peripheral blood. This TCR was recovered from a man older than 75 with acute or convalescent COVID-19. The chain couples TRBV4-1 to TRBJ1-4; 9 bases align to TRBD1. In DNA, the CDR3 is TGCGCCAGCAGCCGGGCCGGGACAGGGCTTGAAAAACTGTTTTTT. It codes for CASSRAGTGLEKLFF.